This is a list of T cell receptor beta chains from one sample in a study of blood T cell repertoires in COVID-19. Here immunoSEQ multiplex PCR was the method, and the copy in TCRdb shows in-frame clones only, minus some. The sample has about 140,000 clones, over 60% seen once. The material sequenced was peripheral blood. These receptors were taken from a man between 50 and 59 years old with acute or convalescent COVID-19. Both conserved end residues are part of each CDR3. The D gene is left open where the match is weak. Rows give clone size only sometimes, using once, few, many, or a class for an expanded clone.

12	NA	TRBV24-1	TRBJ1-5	NA	TGTGCCACCAGTGACCCTAATCAGCCCCAGCATTTT	CATSDPNQPQHF
16	TRBD2	TRBV11-2	TRBJ2-5	NA	TGTGCCAGCAGCTTGCGAGCGGGGGATCGGGAAGAGACCCAGTACTTC	CASSLRAGDREETQYF
15	NA	TRBV7-9	TRBJ2-5	NA	TGTGCCAGCAGCTTAGCGACAGGGGAGGGAGAGACCCAGTACTTC	CASSLATGEGETQYF
14	NA	TRBV5-1	TRBJ2-2	NA	TGCGCCAGCAGGTACAACGGACAGACCGGGGAGCTGTTTTTT	CASRYNGQTGELFF
16	NA	TRBV18	TRBJ2-7	few	TGTGCCAGCTCACCGACCGACAGGTTTAGGCTCTACGAGCAGTACTTC	CASSPTDRFRLYEQYF
18	NA	TRBV21-1	TRBJ2-2	NA	TGTGCCAGCAGCCTGGGGGACAGGGCCGGCCCTGACACCGGGGAGCTGTTTTTT	CASSLGDRAGPDTGELFF
18	TRBD2	TRBV11-2	TRBJ2-7	NA	TGTGCCAGCAGCTTAAAAGTGTTACGGCGGGGGGCCGCCTACGAGCAGTACTTC	CASSLKVLRRGAAYEQYF
13	NA	TRBV14	TRBJ2-7	once	TGTGCCAGCAGCCGGACAGCTTCCTACGAGCAGTACTTC	CASSRTASYEQYF
15	TRBD1	TRBV9	TRBJ2-3	few	TGTGCCAGCAGCGCCGGACAGGGTGATGCAGATACGCAGTATTTT	CASSAGQGDADTQYF
14	NA	TRBV6-5	TRBJ1-6	NA	TGTGCCAGCAGAGCCCCAGGAAACAATTCACCCCTCCACTTT	CASRAPGNNSPLHF
14	NA	TRBV25-1	TRBJ1-1	NA	TGTGCCAGCAGTCCCAACAGGGCGCGCACTGAAGCTTTCTTT	CASSPNRARTEAFF
15	NA	TRBV15	TRBJ2-1	once	TGTGCCACCAGCAGAGGAGGGGGGGCCTACAATGAGCAGTTCTTC	CATSRGGGAYNEQFF
13	NA	TRBV10-2	TRBJ2-7	NA	TGCGCCAGCAGAAATGGGCTTGCCTACGAGCAGTACTTC	CASRNGLAYEQYF
12	NA	TRBV6-5	TRBJ2-3	NA	TGTGCCAGCATATCCGGCACAGATACGCAGTATTTT	CASISGTDTQYF